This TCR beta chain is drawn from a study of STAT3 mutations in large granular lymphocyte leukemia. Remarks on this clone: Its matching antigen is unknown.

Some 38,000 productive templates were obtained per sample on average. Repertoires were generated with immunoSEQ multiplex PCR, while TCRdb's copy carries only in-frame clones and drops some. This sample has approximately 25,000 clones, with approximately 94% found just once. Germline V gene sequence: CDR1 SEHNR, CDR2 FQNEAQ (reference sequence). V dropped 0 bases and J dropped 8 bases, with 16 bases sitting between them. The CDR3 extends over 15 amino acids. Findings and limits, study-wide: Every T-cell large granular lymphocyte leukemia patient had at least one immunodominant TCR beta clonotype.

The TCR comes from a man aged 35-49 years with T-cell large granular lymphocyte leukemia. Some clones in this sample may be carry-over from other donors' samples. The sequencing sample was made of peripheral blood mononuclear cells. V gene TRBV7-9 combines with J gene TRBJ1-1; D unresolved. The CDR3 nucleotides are TGTGCCAGCAGCTTAGCGGAAGGTGGCGGAGTCGAAGCTTTCTTT. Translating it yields CASSLAEGGGVEAFF.